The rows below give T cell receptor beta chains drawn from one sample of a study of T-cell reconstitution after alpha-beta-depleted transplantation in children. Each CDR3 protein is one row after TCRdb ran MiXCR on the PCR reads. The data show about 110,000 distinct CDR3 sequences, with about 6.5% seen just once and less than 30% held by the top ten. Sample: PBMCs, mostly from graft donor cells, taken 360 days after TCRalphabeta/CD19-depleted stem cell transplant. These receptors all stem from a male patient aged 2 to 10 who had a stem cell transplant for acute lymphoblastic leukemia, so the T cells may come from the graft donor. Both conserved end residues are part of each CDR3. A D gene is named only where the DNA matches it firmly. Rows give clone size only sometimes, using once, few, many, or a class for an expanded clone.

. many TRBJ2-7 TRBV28 TGTGCCAGCAGTTTCGGGGTTACCTACGAGCAGTACTTC CASSFGVTYEQYF
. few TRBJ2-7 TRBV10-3 TGTGCCATCAGTGAGTCCAAGTCAACCTACGAGCAGTACTTC CAISESKSTYEQYF
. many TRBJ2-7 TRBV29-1 TGCAGCGTTGTAGTGGGTTCGTACGAGCAGTACTTC CSVVVGSYEQYF
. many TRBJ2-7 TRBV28 TGTGCCAGCAGTTGGGGGACCTACGAGCAGTACTTC CASSWGTYEQYF
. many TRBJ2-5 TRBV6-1 TGTGCCAGCAGTCAAGTGCCGGTGGAGACCCAGTACTTC CASSQVPVETQYF
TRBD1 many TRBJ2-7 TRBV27 TGTGCCAGCAGCTTTCCCCCGGACAGGGGGCATAGGCCCCTTTACGAGCAGTACTTC CASSFPPDRGHRPLYEQYF
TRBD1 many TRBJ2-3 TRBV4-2 TGTGCCAGCAGCCTTAGGACAGGACCTAGCACAGATACGCAGTATTTT CASSLRTGPSTDTQYF
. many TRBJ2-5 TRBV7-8 TGTGCCAGCAGCCTTTCGCAGGGGGGGGAAGAGACCCAGTACTTC CASSLSQGGEETQYF
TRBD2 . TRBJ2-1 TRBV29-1 TGCAGCGTTGAAGATGGACTAGCGGAATACAATGAGCAGTTCTTC CSVEDGLAEYNEQFF
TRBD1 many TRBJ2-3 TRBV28 TGTGCCAGCAGTTTACGACAGGGTACAGATACGCAGTATTTT CASSLRQGTDTQYF
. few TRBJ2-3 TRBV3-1 TGTGCCAGCAGCCGACTAGTCACAGATACGCAGTATTTT CASSRLVTDTQYF
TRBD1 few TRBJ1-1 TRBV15 TGTGCCACCAGCAGAGTACGGGACAGGTATAACACTGAAGCTTTCTTT CATSRVRDRYNTEAFF
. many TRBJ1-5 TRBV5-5 TGTGCCAGCAGCTTGGCGACAGGTAGCAATCAGCCCCAGCATTTT CASSLATGSNQPQHF
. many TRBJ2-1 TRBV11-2 TGTGCCAGCAGCTTAGGCTTGTACAATGAGCAGTTCTTC CASSLGLYNEQFF
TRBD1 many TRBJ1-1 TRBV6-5 TGTGCCAGCAGTACCTGGGACAGGGACACTGAAGCTTTCTTT CASSTWDRDTEAFF